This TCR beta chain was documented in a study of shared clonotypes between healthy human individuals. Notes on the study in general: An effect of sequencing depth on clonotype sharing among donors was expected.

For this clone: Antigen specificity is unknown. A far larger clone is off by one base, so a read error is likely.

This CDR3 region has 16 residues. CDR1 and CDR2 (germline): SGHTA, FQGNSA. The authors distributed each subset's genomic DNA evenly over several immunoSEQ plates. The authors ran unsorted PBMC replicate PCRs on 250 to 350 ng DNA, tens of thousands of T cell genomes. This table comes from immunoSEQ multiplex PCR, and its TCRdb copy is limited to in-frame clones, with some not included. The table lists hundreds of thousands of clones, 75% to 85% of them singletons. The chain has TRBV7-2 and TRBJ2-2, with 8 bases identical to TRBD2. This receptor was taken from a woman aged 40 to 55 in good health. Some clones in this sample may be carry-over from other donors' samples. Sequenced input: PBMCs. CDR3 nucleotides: TGTGCCGGCAGCCCGAGCGGGAGTAAGAACACCGGGGAGCTGTTTTTT. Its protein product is CAGSPSGSKNTGELFF.